The T cell receptor (beta chain) under discussion was sequenced for a study of identical twins (dated by TCRdb to 2016 to 2017). Background on the whole study: TCR alpha and beta repertoires from monozygotic twins, unrelated adults of various ages and cord blood were deep-sequenced to test whether fetal clonotypes persist. To rule out contamination, replicate twin experiments were performed at different times with different library preparation protocols. Study-wide findings and limitations: Abundant cord blood beta clonotypes carried fewer insertions; young adult naive repertoires showed a weaker similar trend, while memory repertoires showed none. The excess sharing between twins in beta out-of-frame sequences was weaker because fewer shared sequences reduced the signal-to-noise ratio. Out-of-frame TCR alpha sharing in monozygotic twins was systematically underestimated by recombination models, whereas sharing between unrelated individuals was in agreement with the recombination models. Conclusions relied on cross-sectional statistical analysis, since the same donors could not be followed over many years. Compared with coincidental sharing between unrelated individuals, an excess of low generation-probability sequences was observed among out-of-frame TCR alpha sequences shared between twins. Invariant T cells such as MAIT and iNKT could partly confound zero-insertion analyses, though diverse VJ usage argued against this for most clonotypes.

Including cysteine and phenylalanine, the CDR3 has 14 amino acids. CDR3 DNA only is kept here, 42 bases in frame from base 1. Trimming takes 2 bases from V and 2 bases from J, and the germline ends sit 9 bases apart. Every donor was a healthy Caucasian. Three pairs of female monozygotic twins, all aged 18 to 29 years, were included in the twin cohort. Positive isolation kits from Invitrogen were used to isolate CD4+ and CD8+ T cell populations. Library preparation was by 5' RACE. TCRdb shows the sequencer as Illumina HiSeq 2000. Template switching added a universal primer binding site, and the final cDNA carried a unique molecular identifier that allowed TCR cDNA molecules to be counted accurately. Specific primers in the conserved constant-segment region were used to synthesize first-strand cDNA for the TCR alpha and beta chains. To control for contamination, every cDNA library carried two barcodes: a SMART-Mk sample barcode plus Illumina barcodes. Two successive PCR steps introduced TruSeq adapter sequences along with Illumina sample barcodes. Sequencing of the TCR alpha and beta cDNA libraries was done on the Illumina HiSeq platform using custom primers. The authors' pipeline ran thus. MiGEC processed the raw reads to extract unique molecular identifiers, while MiXCR was used to determine the CDR3 positions. Recombination models were inferred per individual with the repgenHMM and IGoR tools using an EM algorithm. The analysis of shared clonotypes was done with the tcR package in R, with sharing normalized by the product of cloneset sizes. To study raw recombination without the effects of thymic and clonal selection, out-of-frame nonproductive sequences were analyzed. TCRdb handled the public reads itself, with Q25 trimming in fastp and clone calling in MiXCR, and kept productive beta chains. Each entry is one CDR3 protein sequence, shown with its most common DNA and genes. The V and J calls, along with clone size, are taken from TCRdb and not from the paper's own processing. The sample includes about 240,000 distinct CDR3 sequences, with around 7.6% observed a single time. Roughly 5.4% of the sample is in the top ten clones.

This clonotype showed up just a few times. The clone's antigen remains unknown. No quality values exist for individual bases; no much larger clone is one base distant. The same data also went into a second study, on yellow fever vaccine responses in identical twins. As the second study states: According to the authors, in identical twins the way T cells responded to vaccination appeared partly convergent and partly personalized. In the study, vaccine-responding T cell clones were precisely tracked in identical twins.

This receptor was taken from a woman aged 18 to 35 in good health. The rearranged chain carries TRBV12-3 or TRBV12-4 and TRBJ2-5, with no confident D gene call. Sequenced input: CD8+ T cells sorted from blood. CDR3 reads: CASSLWAGQETQYF. The nucleotide sequence reads as follows: TGTGCCAGCAGTTTATGGGCAGGTCAAGAGACCCAGTACTTC.